Listed below are T cell receptor beta chains from one sample, sequenced in a study of blood T cell repertoires in COVID-19. Clones were sequenced by immunoSEQ multiplex PCR, and TCRdb holds only the in-frame ones, with some missing. There are under 150,000 clones in the sample; over 75% occur only once, and 3% to 4% lies in the top ten. Sequences were obtained from PBMCs or T cells enriched from blood (not recorded which). All receptors come from a man aged 45 to 65 in a cohort exposed to, infected with or recovered from COVID-19 (not recorded which). Both conserved end residues are part of each CDR3. Not all rows give a size; the values are once, few, many and, for expanded clones, a class.

clone size,V gene,CDR3 length,J gene,CDR3 protein
once,TRBV28,16,TRBJ2-7,CASSPYWGGRGNEQYF
.,TRBV5-1,15,TRBJ1-4,CASSAARGNNEKLFF
few,TRBV28,15,TRBJ1-5,CASKDYRGRDQPQHF
once,TRBV5-1,16,TRBJ1-1,CASSFLDRGSDTEAFF
.,TRBV6-2/TRBV6-3,13,TRBJ1-2,CASSYPGIYGYTF
.,TRBV28,14,TRBJ2-5,CASGEEGWGETQYF
once,TRBV18,14,TRBJ1-3,CASSPAGRGNTIYF
.,TRBV18,14,TRBJ1-6,CASSPARGNSPLHF
.,TRBV25-1,12,TRBJ2-1,CASSASYNEQFF
.,TRBV10-3,15,TRBJ1-4,CAISATYSTNEKLFF